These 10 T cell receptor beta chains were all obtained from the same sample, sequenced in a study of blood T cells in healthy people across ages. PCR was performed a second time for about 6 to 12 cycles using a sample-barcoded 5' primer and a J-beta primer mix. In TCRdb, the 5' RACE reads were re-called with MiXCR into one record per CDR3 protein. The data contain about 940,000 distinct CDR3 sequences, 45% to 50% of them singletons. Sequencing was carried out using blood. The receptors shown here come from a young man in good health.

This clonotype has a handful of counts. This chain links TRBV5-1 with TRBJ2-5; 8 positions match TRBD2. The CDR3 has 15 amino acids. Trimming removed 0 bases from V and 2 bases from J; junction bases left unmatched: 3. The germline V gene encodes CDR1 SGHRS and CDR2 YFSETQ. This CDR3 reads CASSLEGLEQETQYF. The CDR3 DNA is TGCGCCAGCAGCTTGGAGGGACTAGAACAAGAGACCCAGTACTTC.

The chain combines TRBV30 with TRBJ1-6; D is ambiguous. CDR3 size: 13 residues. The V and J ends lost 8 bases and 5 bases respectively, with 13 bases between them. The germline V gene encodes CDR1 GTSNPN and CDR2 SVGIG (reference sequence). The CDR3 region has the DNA TGTGCCGGAGACCGACGGAATAATTCACCCCTCCACTTT. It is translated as CAGDRRNNSPLHF.

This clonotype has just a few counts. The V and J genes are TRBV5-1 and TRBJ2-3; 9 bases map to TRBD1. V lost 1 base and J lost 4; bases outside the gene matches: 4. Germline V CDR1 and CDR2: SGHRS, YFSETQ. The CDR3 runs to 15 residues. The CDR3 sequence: CASSLQQGASDTQYF. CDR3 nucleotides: TGCGCCAGCAGCTTGCAACAGGGGGCGTCAGATACGCAGTATTTT. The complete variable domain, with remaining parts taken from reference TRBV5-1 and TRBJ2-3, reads KAGVTQTPRYLIKTRGQQVTLSCSPISGHRSVSWYQQTPGQGLQFLFEYFSETQRNKGNFPGRFSGRQFSNSRSEMNVSTLELGDSALYLCASSLQQGASDTQYFGPGTRLTVL.

The CDR3 protein is CASSRFQGISSPLHF. DNA for the CDR3: TGTGCCAGCTCCCGATTCCAGGGGATAAGTTCACCCCTCCACTTT. This rearrangement joins TRBV18 to TRBJ1-6; tentative D call: TRBD1 (6 bases). V dropped 6 bases and J dropped 9 bases, with 18 bases sitting between them. Germline values: CDR1 KGHSH, CDR2 LQKENI. This CDR3 spans 15 amino acids.

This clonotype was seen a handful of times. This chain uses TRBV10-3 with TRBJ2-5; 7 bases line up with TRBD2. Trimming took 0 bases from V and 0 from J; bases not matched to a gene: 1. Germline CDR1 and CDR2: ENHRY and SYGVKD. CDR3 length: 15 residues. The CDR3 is CAISESGLHQETQYF. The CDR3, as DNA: TGTGCCATCAGTGAGTCGGGACTACACCAAGAGACCCAGTACTTC.

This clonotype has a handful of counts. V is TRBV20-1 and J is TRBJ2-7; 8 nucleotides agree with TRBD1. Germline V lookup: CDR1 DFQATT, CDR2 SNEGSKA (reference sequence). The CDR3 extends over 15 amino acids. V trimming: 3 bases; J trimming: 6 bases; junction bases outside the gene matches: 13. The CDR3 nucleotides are TGCAGTGCTAGGCGGGACAGGAGATCTGCCGGCGAGCAGTACTTC. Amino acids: CSARRDRRSAGEQYF.

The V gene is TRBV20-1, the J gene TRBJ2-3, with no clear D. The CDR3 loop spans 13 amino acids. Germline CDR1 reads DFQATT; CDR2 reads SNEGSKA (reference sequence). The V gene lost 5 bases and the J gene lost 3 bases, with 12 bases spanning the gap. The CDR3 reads CSADPDGTDTQYF. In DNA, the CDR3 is TGCAGTGCTGATCCGGACGGGACAGATACGCAGTATTTT.

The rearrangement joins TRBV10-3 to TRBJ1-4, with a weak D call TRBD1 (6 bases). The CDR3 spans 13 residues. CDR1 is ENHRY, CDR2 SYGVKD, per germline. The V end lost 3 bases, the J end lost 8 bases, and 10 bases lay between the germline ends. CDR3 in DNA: TGTGCCATCAGTGAACAGGGAACGGAAAAACTGTTTTTT. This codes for CAISEQGTEKLFF.

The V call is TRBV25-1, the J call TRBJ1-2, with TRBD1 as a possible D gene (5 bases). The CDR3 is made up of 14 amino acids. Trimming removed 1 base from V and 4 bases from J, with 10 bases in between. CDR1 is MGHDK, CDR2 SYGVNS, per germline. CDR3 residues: CASSESGAVYGYTF. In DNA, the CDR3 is TGTGCCAGCAGTGAATCCGGGGCTGTCTATGGCTACACCTTC.

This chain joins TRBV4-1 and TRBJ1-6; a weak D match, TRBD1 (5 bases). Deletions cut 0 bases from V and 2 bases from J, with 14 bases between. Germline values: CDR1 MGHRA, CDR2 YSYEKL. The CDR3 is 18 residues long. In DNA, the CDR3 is TGCGCCAGCAGCCAAGATATGGGGGGAAGGACCTATAATTCACCCCTCCACTTT. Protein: CASSQDMGGRTYNSPLHF.